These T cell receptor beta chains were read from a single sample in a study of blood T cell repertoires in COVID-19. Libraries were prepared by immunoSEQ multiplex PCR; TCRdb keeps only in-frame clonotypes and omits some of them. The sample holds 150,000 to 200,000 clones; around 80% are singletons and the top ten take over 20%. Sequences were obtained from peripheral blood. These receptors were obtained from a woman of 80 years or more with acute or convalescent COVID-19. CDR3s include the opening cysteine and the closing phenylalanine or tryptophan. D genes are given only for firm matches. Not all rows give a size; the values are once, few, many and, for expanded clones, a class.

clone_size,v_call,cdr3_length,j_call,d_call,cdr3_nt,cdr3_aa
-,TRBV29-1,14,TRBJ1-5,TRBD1,TGCAGCGTTGGGACAGGGGGTGGCAATCAGCCCCAGCATTTT,CSVGTGGGNQPQHF
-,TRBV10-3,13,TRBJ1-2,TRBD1,TGTGCCATCAGTAAAGGACAGGGGGATGGCTACACCTTC,CAISKGQGDGYTF
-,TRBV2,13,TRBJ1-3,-,TGTGCCAGCATGGGTGCGGGCCACACCACCATATATTTT,CASMGAGHTTIYF
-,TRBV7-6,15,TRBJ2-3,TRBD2,TGTGCCAGCAGCGTGTATAGCGGGAGCACAGATACGCAGTATTTT,CASSVYSGSTDTQYF
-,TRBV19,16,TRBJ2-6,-,TGTGCCAGTAGTACCCTTAGGCAGGCTGGGGCCAACGTCCTGACTTTC,CASSTLRQAGANVLTF
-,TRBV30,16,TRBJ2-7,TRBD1,TGTGCCTGGAGAGGCAATACAGGGGACCGTACCTACGAGCAGTACTTC,CAWRGNTGDRTYEQYF
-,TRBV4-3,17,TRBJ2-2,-,TGCGCCAGCCGAGCTTCACGAGCGACGATAAAGACCGGGGAGCTGTTTTTT,CASRASRATIKTGELFF
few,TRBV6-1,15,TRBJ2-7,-,TGTGCCAGCAGTGATAGTCTACTCACCCAGGGCGAGCAGTACTTC,CASSDSLLTQGEQYF
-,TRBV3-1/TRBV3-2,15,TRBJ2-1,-,TGTGCCAGCAGCCAAGAATTCAGACTCTACAATGAGCAGTTCTTC,CASSQEFRLYNEQFF
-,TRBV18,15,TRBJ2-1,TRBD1,TGTGCCAGCTCACCTGGACAGGGGTTAGGGAATGAGCAGTTCTTC,CASSPGQGLGNEQFF
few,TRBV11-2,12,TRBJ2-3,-,TGTGCCAGCAGCCACGGAGTCCCAACGCAGTATTTT,CASSHGVPTQYF
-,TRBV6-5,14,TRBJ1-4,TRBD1,TGTGCCAGCTCCCAAGCGGACAGGGGAGAAAAACTGTTTTTT,CASSQADRGEKLFF
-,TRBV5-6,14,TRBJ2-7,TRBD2,TGTGCCAGCAGCTCCTCTAGCGGTGGCTACGAGCAGTACTTC,CASSSSSGGYEQYF
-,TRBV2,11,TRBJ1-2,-,TGTGCCAGCGATAGGGGCTATGGCTACACCTTC,CASDRGYGYTF
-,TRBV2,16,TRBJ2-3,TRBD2,TGTGCCAGCAGTGAAACTCCCCCGGGGGGAGCAGATACGCAGTATTTT,CASSETPPGGADTQYF
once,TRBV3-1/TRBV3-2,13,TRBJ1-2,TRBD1,TGTGCCAGCAGCTCACGACAGGGCGCTGGCTACACCTTC,CASSSRQGAGYTF
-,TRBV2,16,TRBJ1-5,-,TGTGCCAGCAGCCTAGGCCAGGGGTCAGGCAATCAGCCCCAGCATTTT,CASSLGQGSGNQPQHF
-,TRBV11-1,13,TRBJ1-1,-,TGTGCCAGCAGCCTCCAACAGGAGACTGAAGCTTTCTTT,CASSLQQETEAFF
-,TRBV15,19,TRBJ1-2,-,TGTGCCACCAGCAGTCCGGACAACTGGGACTCCCCTAGGGGCTATGGCTACACCTTC,CATSSPDNWDSPRGYGYTF
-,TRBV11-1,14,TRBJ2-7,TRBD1,TGTGCCAGCAGCTTAGACGCGGACAGGTACGAGCAGTACTTC,CASSLDADRYEQYF
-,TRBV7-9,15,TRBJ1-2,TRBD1,TGTGCCAGCAGCACATTAGGACAGGGAGGGGATGGCTACACCTTC,CASSTLGQGGDGYTF
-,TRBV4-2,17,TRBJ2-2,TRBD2,TGTGCCAGCAGCCCCCGACTAGCGGGAGGGGCCACCGGGGAGCTGTTTTTT,CASSPRLAGGATGELFF
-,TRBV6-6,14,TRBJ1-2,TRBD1,TGTGCCAGCAGTCCCGACAGGGGCGCTTATGGCTACACCTTC,CASSPDRGAYGYTF
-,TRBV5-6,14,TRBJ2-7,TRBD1,TGTGCCAGCAGCTTCGGACAGGGGTGGGGCGAGCAGTACTTC,CASSFGQGWGEQYF
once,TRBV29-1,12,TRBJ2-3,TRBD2,TGCAGCGTCGGACTAGCGACAGATACGCAGTATTTT,CSVGLATDTQYF
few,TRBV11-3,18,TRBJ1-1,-,TGTGCCAGCAGCTTAGATAGTAATAGGTCCCCACGGGACACTGAAGCTTTCTTT,CASSLDSNRSPRDTEAFF
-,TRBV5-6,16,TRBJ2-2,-,TGTGCCAGCAGCTTGGTGGCCCGGGAGTGGACCGGGGAGCTGTTTTTT,CASSLVAREWTGELFF